These 14 T cell receptor beta chains were sequenced from one sample in a study of CD8 T cells in ankylosing spondylitis. Each CDR3 protein is one row after TCRdb ran MiXCR on the 5' RACE reads. Altogether over 150,000 distinct CDR3 sequences are present, about 13% being singletons, with the ten largest covering more than 15%. Sequenced sample: blood, either unsorted or a sorted T cell fraction (not recorded which). Receptor source: a male donor with ankylosing spondylitis or in good health (not recorded which).

Only a few counts were recorded for this clonotype. The V gene is TRBV6-1, the J gene TRBJ2-7, with 7 bases identical to TRBD1. The CDR3 loop spans 14 amino acids. Losses at the gene ends were 4 bases for V and 0 bases for J; bases not matched to a gene: 3. CDR1 MNHNS and CDR2 SASEGT come from the germline V gene. The CDR3 here is CASSGHRGSYEQYF. CDR3 coding DNA: TGTGCCAGCAGTGGACACAGGGGCTCCTACGAGCAGTACTTC.

The chain links TRBV19 to TRBJ2-6; D tentatively reads TRBD1 or TRBD2 (5 bases each). This CDR3 contains 19 residues. The V end was cut by 1 base, the J end by 2 bases, with 18 bases between. Germline V gives CDR1 LNHDA, CDR2 SQIVND (reference sequence). The CDR3 region has the DNA TGTGCCAGTAGTATAGCCCTTATTGAGGGGTTAACTGGGGCCAACGTCCTGACTTTC. Protein: CASSIALIEGLTGANVLTF.

This clonotype came up a few times. V and J are TRBV5-1 and TRBJ2-7, with D perhaps matching TRBD1 (5 bases). There are 13 residues in the CDR3. Trimming removed 4 bases at V and 4 bases at J, with 12 bases between. The V gene's germline CDR1 is SGHRS and CDR2 YFSETQ. The CDR3 sequence: CASSMEGAYEQYF. CDR3 DNA: TGCGCCAGCAGCATGGAAGGGGCGTACGAGCAGTACTTC.

This clonotype has just a few counts. The chain uses TRBV4-1 and TRBJ1-6; 7 positions match TRBD1. Germline CDR1 reads MGHRA; CDR2 reads YSYEKL. The CDR3 runs to 15 residues. V dropped 2 bases and J dropped 9; count of bases not matched to a gene: 7. CDR3 region: CASSQLRNRGSPLHF. The DNA for the CDR3 is TGCGCCAGCAGCCAACTCAGGAACAGGGGTTCACCCCTCCACTTT.

V gene TRBV27 combines with J gene TRBJ2-1; 12 bases agree with TRBD2. Germline lookup yields CDR1 MNHEY and CDR2 SMNVEV (reference sequence). Trimming cost V 2 bases and J 7 bases; bases outside gene matches: 3. The CDR3 runs to 15 residues. This CDR3 is CASSLLAGGANEQFF. CDR3 bases: TGTGCCAGCAGTTTACTAGCGGGAGGGGCAAATGAGCAGTTCTTC.

There are many counts of this clonotype. V usage is TRBV29-1 and J usage is TRBJ2-1; 8 nucleotides match TRBD2. The CDR3 spans 14 residues. Trimming cost V 3 bases and J 5 bases; bases outside gene matches: 6. The germline V gene has CDR1 SQVTM and CDR2 ANQGSEA. CDR3 nucleotides: TGCAGCGTTGATGTACTAGCGGAGGACAATGAGCAGTTCTTC. Protein sequence: CSVDVLAEDNEQFF.

This clonotype was found a few times. The rearrangement links TRBV2 to TRBJ2-7, with 11 bases that match TRBD1. Per the germline V gene, CDR1 is SNHLY and CDR2 is FYNNEI. The CDR3 loop spans 15 amino acids. After removal of 6 bases from V and 3 bases from J, the junction contained 7 bases not matched to a gene. The DNA for the CDR3 is TGTGCCAGCAGGGCCGGGACAGGGGGGAGCTACGAGCAGTACTTC. It is translated as CASRAGTGGSYEQYF.

This chain joins TRBV29-1 and TRBJ2-1, with D tentatively TRBD1 (5 bases). This CDR3 spans 15 amino acids. V lost 2 bases and J 5 bases, leaving 16 bases between the germline ends. The germline CDR1 and CDR2 sequences are SQVTM and ANQGSEA. The CDR3 bases are TGCAGCGTTGAAAACGGCAGGGCAATAAACAATGAGCAGTTCTTC. Protein product: CSVENGRAINNEQFF.

Many counts were recorded for this clonotype. The rearrangement uses TRBV7-9 and TRBJ2-1; 8 nucleotides align to TRBD2. Germline V lookup: CDR1 SEHNR, CDR2 FQNEAQ (reference sequence). The CDR3 has 15 amino acids. The trim removed 4 bases at V and 5 bases at J, leaving 7 bases unmatched. CDR3 sequence: CASSSEREWNNEQFF. CDR3 sequence (DNA): TGTGCCAGCAGCTCCGAGCGGGAGTGGAACAATGAGCAGTTCTTC.

There are many counts of this clonotype. The V call is TRBV4-1, the J call TRBJ1-3; 8 nucleotides line up with TRBD1. After removal of 3 bases from V and 0 bases from J, the junction contained 7 bases not matched to a gene. Germline V lookup: CDR1 MGHRA, CDR2 YSYEKL. The CDR3 covers 17 residues. The CDR3 DNA reads as TGCGCCAGCAGCCAGACAGGGGCCCAGAGCTCTGGAAACACCATATATTTT. This encodes CASSQTGAQSSGNTIYF.

This clonotype was seen many times. The chain uses TRBV4-1 and TRBJ2-4; no firm D call. CDR3 size: 15 residues. The germline CDR1 and CDR2 sequences are MGHRA and YSYEKL. Trimming pared 7 bases from V and 0 bases from J, leaving 13 bases between. CDR3 residues: CASTEKGLAKNIQYF. The CDR3 DNA reads TGCGCCAGCACCGAGAAAGGCTTAGCCAAAAACATTCAGTACTTC.

Many counts were recorded for this clonotype. This chain joins TRBV21-1 and TRBJ1-5. TRBV21-1 corresponds to a pseudogene. The CDR3 sequence is 16 residues long. The chain's CDR3 is CASSKSGLDSNQPQHF. In DNA form, the CDR3 reads TGTGCCAGCAGCAAGTCCGGACTGGATAGCAATCAGCCCCAGCATTTT.

The V and J genes are TRBV4-1 and TRBJ1-1; 7 bases line up with TRBD1. In germline, CDR1 is MGHRA, CDR2 YSYEKL. With 6 bases clipped from V and 2 bases from J, the junction kept 12 bases outside the gene matches. The CDR3 is 16 residues long. CDR3 nucleotide sequence: TGCGCCAGCAGACTTCTCGCCGGGACAGAAAACACTGAAGCTTTCTTT. It specifies CASRLLAGTENTEAFF.

This clonotype occurred a few times. The V call is TRBV2, the J call TRBJ2-7, with 10 bases fitting TRBD2. The V and J ends lost 0 bases and 5 bases, in that order; junction bases with no gene match: 13. Germline loops: CDR1 SNHLY, CDR2 FYNNEI. The CDR3 sequence is 18 residues long. The CDR3 bases are TGTGCCAGCAGTGAAGCGTTCAGGAGCGGGAGGGCTTCCCACGAGCAGTACTTC. As protein: CASSEAFRSGRASHEQYF.